The rows below give T cell receptor beta chains drawn from one sample of a study of blood T cells in healthy people across ages. TCRdb re-called the 5' RACE reads with MiXCR, one entry per CDR3 protein. The sample consists of 580,000 or so distinct CDR3 sequences, roughly 48% of them appearing once. The sequencing input was blood. The source of these receptors is a man of 80 years or more in good health. CDR3s include the opening cysteine and the closing phenylalanine or tryptophan. Fields, in order: V gene, J gene, clone size, CDR3 length, D gene, CDR3 DNA, CDR3 protein. D genes are given only for firm matches. Clone size is stated in some rows and not others, as once, few, many or a class when expanded.

TRBV6-5,TRBJ2-4,few,14,-,TGTGCCAGCAGCCCTCCGGGGCCCAAAAACATTCAGTACTTC,CASSPPGPKNIQYF
TRBV6-5,TRBJ2-7,-,15,TRBD1,TGTGCCAGCAGTTACGGCGGACAGGGGTCCTACGAGCAGTACTTC,CASSYGGQGSYEQYF
TRBV21-1,TRBJ2-3,-,15,-,TGTGCCAGCAGCGTTGACAGGGAACACACAGATACGCAGTATTTT,CASSVDREHTDTQYF
TRBV7-9,TRBJ1-1,-,14,-,TGTGCCAGCAGCTCCCTAGGGGTGAACACTGAAGCTTTCTTT,CASSSLGVNTEAFF
TRBV6-5,TRBJ1-2,many,15,-,TGTGCCAGCAGTTACTTTAACCGGGACATCGGTGGCTACACCTTC,CASSYFNRDIGGYTF
TRBV24-1,TRBJ2-1,-,14,TRBD2,TGTGCCACCAGACTAGCGGGAGGGCACAATGAGCAGTTCTTC,CATRLAGGHNEQFF
TRBV20-1,TRBJ1-6,-,18,TRBD1,TGCAGTGCTAAACCGGGACAGGGGACGCGCTCCTATAATTCACCCCTCCACTTT,CSAKPGQGTRSYNSPLHF
TRBV10-3,TRBJ2-7,once,16,TRBD1,TGTGCCATCAGTCCCCAGACAGGGGGCTTTCGGAATGAGCAGTACTTC,CAISPQTGGFRNEQYF
TRBV28,TRBJ2-7,-,13,-,TGTGCCAGCAGTCGCGCAGAGGGTAGCGAGCAGTACTTC,CASSRAEGSEQYF
TRBV5-1,TRBJ2-5,few,15,TRBD1,TGCGCCAGCAGCCGTACCGGGACAGGGGTGGAGACCCAGTACTTC,CASSRTGTGVETQYF
TRBV20-1,TRBJ2-1,many,15,TRBD2,TGCAGTGCTAGATGGGGACTAGCGGAGCGCCGTGAGCAGTTCTTC,CSARWGLAERREQFF
TRBV28,TRBJ2-7,few,14,-,TGTGCCAGCAGTTGGGCCAGGAGCTCCTACGAGCAGTACTTC,CASSWARSSYEQYF
TRBV20-1,TRBJ2-1,-,10,-,TGCAGTGCTAGAGGGTTTGAGCAGTTCTTC,CSARGFEQFF
TRBV6-5,TRBJ2-6,many,17,TRBD1,TGTGCCACCGGGACAGGGGGCCCAATATCTGGGGCCAACGTCCTGACTTTC,CATGTGGPISGANVLTF
TRBV7-2,TRBJ2-5,once,13,TRBD2,TGTGCCAGCAGCTCGGGAGGCTGGGAGACCCAGTACTTC,CASSSGGWETQYF
TRBV10-3,TRBJ2-7,-,13,-,TGTGCCATCAGTGAGGGCGATACCTACGAGCAGTACTTC,CAISEGDTYEQYF
TRBV28,TRBJ2-6,-,16,TRBD1,TGTGCCAGCAGTTGGGACAGGAGCTCTGGGGCCAACGTCCTGACTTTC,CASSWDRSSGANVLTF
TRBV7-2,TRBJ2-1,-,13,TRBD1,TGTGCCAGCAGCGCGGGGGCGGGACAGGGGATGTTCTTC,CASSAGAGQGMFF
TRBV12-3/TRBV12-4,TRBJ2-3,few,16,TRBD1,TGTGCCAGCAGTTCAGACAGGGCCGGGCATCGAGGGGCGCAGTATTTT,CASSSDRAGHRGAQYF
TRBV4-1,TRBJ2-7,-,13,-,TGCGCCAGCAGCCAACTCCCGTCCTACGAGCAGTACTTC,CASSQLPSYEQYF
TRBV4-1,TRBJ2-5,-,15,-,TGCGCCAGCAGCCTTACGACATTGGGTAAAGAGACCCAGTACTTC,CASSLTTLGKETQYF
TRBV7-2,TRBJ2-6,-,18,-,TGTGCCAGCAGCCACTCGAGGCTCAGGGGCGGTGGGGCCAACGTTCTGACTTTC,CASSHSRLRGGGANVLTF
TRBV6-6,TRBJ2-1,few,13,-,TGTGCCAGCCGGACGGTGGGGCGCAATGAGCAGTTCTTC,CASRTVGRNEQFF
TRBV5-6,TRBJ2-7,-,15,-,TGTGCCAGCAGCTCGGAGGGAACTATGTCCTACGAGCAGTACTTC,CASSSEGTMSYEQYF
TRBV20-1,TRBJ2-1,-,13,TRBD2,TGCAGTGCTCCCGTTGGGGGGGGCAATGAGCAGTTCTTC,CSAPVGGGNEQFF
TRBV6-5,TRBJ2-1,many,13,-,TGTGCCAGCAGTGACTCAGGCAAGTCAGAGCAGTTCTTC,CASSDSGKSEQFF
TRBV3-1,TRBJ1-2,-,12,-,TGTGCCAGCAGCCGTAGTCAAGGCGGCTACACCTTC,CASSRSQGGYTF
TRBV6-5,TRBJ2-7,many,15,-,TGTGCCAGCAGTTACTCGACGGTGCGCTCCTACGAGCAGTACTTC,CASSYSTVRSYEQYF
TRBV7-2,TRBJ2-7,-,18,TRBD2,TGTGCCAGCAGCGCAGCCCCCGGACTAGCGGGAGGGTCGTACGAGCAGTACTTC,CASSAAPGLAGGSYEQYF
TRBV6-2/TRBV6-3,TRBJ2-5,-,13,-,TGTGCCAGCAGTTACTATCCCGGGGAGACCCAGTACTTC,CASSYYPGETQYF
TRBV27,TRBJ2-7,-,15,-,TGTGCCAGCAGTGACGCAGGTACCCCCTACAATGAGCAGTACTTC,CASSDAGTPYNEQYF
TRBV7-2,TRBJ2-7,-,14,TRBD1,TGTGCCAGCAGCCGGACAGGGGGCGCCTACGAGCAGTACTTC,CASSRTGGAYEQYF
TRBV4-3,TRBJ2-6,-,17,TRBD1,TGCGCCAGCAGCCAGGAATACACAGGGGTCGGGGCCAACGTCCTGACTTTC,CASSQEYTGVGANVLTF
TRBV18,TRBJ2-7,-,14,-,TGTGCCAGCAGCGAGACCAGATCGAATTACGAGCAGTACTTC,CASSETRSNYEQYF
TRBV7-9,TRBJ2-6,many,15,-,TGTGCCAGCAGTCGGGATCGCTCTGGGGCCAACGTCCTGACTTTC,CASSRDRSGANVLTF
TRBV7-3,TRBJ2-5,-,13,-,TGTGCCAGCAGCGCCCGGGGTAAAGAGACCCAGTACTTC,CASSARGKETQYF